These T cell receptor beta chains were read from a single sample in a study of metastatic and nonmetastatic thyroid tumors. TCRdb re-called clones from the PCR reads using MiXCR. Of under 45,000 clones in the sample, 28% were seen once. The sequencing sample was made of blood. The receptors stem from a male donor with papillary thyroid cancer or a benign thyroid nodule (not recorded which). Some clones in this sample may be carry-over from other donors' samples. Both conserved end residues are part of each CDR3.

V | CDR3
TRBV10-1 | CANSKGQGSSYEQYF
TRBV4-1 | CASSIGQGAGYEQYF
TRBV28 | CASSPHRQTGELFF
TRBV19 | CASTPDTSGNTIYF
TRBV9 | CASSVTGTGYNEQFF
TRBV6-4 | CASSDNSGANVLTF
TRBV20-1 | CSARPRGRGQKLFF
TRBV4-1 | CAIIHITRGQETQYF
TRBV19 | CASRLTGLTGELFF
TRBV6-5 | CASSYFGWGRRSYNEQFF
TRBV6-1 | CASRDRGLRNTIYF
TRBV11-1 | CASSLRTREEAQYF
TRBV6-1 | CASSGLAGNEQFF
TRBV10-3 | CAISELYNQPQHF
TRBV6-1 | CASSPSGGRADTQYF
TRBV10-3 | CAISESGSLSTNYCYTF
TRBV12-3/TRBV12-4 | CASIRTSGLHNEQFF
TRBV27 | CASSSGTDESNTIYF
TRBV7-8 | CASSFLSGSYNEQYF
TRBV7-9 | CASSLSAAYNEQFF